Listed below are T cell receptor beta chains from one sample, sequenced in a study of human T cells and chemical hapten exposure. TCRdb itself ran the 5' RACE reads through MiXCR, one entry per CDR3 protein. Here the sample spans around 140,000 distinct CDR3 sequences, 4.1% being singletons. The receptors here all came from a female donor in good health. CDR3s include the opening cysteine and the closing phenylalanine or tryptophan. The D gene is left open where the match is weak. Not every row has a clone size; where given, it reads once, few, many or a size class.

v_gene: TRBV5-1
j_gene: TRBJ2-3
d_gene: NA
abundance: few
CDR3nt: TGCGCCAGCCGATGGGGGGAAACACAAGATACGCAGTATTTT
CDR3aa: CASRWGETQDTQYF

v_gene: TRBV3-1
j_gene: TRBJ2-3
d_gene: NA
abundance: few
CDR3nt: TGTGCCAGCAGGGGGACGACTAGATGCTCAGATACGCAGTATTTT
CDR3aa: CASRGTTRCSDTQYF

v_gene: TRBV21-1
j_gene: TRBJ2-1
d_gene: NA
abundance: many
CDR3nt: TGTGCCAGCAGACCGGGACAGGGGGCCAGGAATGAGCAGTTCTTC
CDR3aa: CASRPGQGARNEQFF

v_gene: TRBV7-3
j_gene: TRBJ2-1
d_gene: NA
abundance: many
CDR3nt: TGTGCCAGCAGCGAGACTCCGAGCTCCTACAATGAGCAGTTCTTC
CDR3aa: CASSETPSSYNEQFF

v_gene: TRBV5-1
j_gene: TRBJ2-3
d_gene: NA
abundance: many
CDR3nt: TGCGCCAGCAGCCAGACGGTTACTAGCACAGATACGCAGTATTTT
CDR3aa: CASSQTVTSTDTQYF

v_gene: TRBV2
j_gene: TRBJ2-4
d_gene: TRBD2
abundance: NA
CDR3nt: TGTGCCAGCAAATGGGAGCTTAGCGGGGACATTCAGTACTTC
CDR3aa: CASKWELSGDIQYF

v_gene: TRBV27
j_gene: TRBJ2-1
d_gene: TRBD2
abundance: many
CDR3nt: TGTGCCAGCACAAGGACTAGCGTTAGCAATGAGCAGTTCTTC
CDR3aa: CASTRTSVSNEQFF

v_gene: TRBV6-2/TRBV6-3
j_gene: TRBJ1-2
d_gene: NA
abundance: many
CDR3nt: TGTGCCAGCATATTGTCGGGGGGCGCGGATGGCTACACCTTC
CDR3aa: CASILSGGADGYTF

v_gene: TRBV2
j_gene: TRBJ2-1
d_gene: NA
abundance: many
CDR3nt: TGTGCCAGCTACGCAGGGCATGAGCAGTTCTTC
CDR3aa: CASYAGHEQFF

v_gene: TRBV5-1
j_gene: TRBJ2-3
d_gene: NA
abundance: many
CDR3nt: TGCGCCAGCAGCTTAACCGGGACCCCGGGGGATACGCAGTATTTT
CDR3aa: CASSLTGTPGDTQYF

v_gene: TRBV10-3
j_gene: TRBJ2-1
d_gene: NA
abundance: many
CDR3nt: TGTGCCAGTACGACTAGTCTCTATGAGCAGTTCTTC
CDR3aa: CASTTSLYEQFF

v_gene: TRBV4-2
j_gene: TRBJ1-1
d_gene: NA
abundance: many
CDR3nt: TGTGCCAGCAGCCAAGATTGGACAGCGAGCACTGAAGCTTTCTTT
CDR3aa: CASSQDWTASTEAFF

v_gene: TRBV24-1
j_gene: TRBJ1-4
d_gene: NA
abundance: NA
CDR3nt: TGTGCCACCAGTGAGACAGGTGAAAAACTGTTTTTT
CDR3aa: CATSETGEKLFF

v_gene: TRBV21-1
j_gene: TRBJ1-5
d_gene: NA
abundance: many
CDR3nt: TGTGCCAGCAGCAAAACTCAGCCCCAGCATTTT
CDR3aa: CASSKTQPQHF

v_gene: TRBV19
j_gene: TRBJ2-1
d_gene: NA
abundance: many
CDR3nt: TGTGCCAGTAGTATAGAGACAATCGGTGAGCAGTTCTTC
CDR3aa: CASSIETIGEQFF

v_gene: TRBV29-1
j_gene: TRBJ2-6
d_gene: TRBD1
abundance: many
CDR3nt: TGCAGCGTTGAAGCAGGGGGAACTGGAGCTTTC
CDR3aa: CSVEAGGTGAF

v_gene: TRBV7-8
j_gene: TRBJ2-7
d_gene: NA
abundance: many
CDR3nt: TGTGCCAGCAGCTTAGTCCGGGACATTAGTTACGAGCAGTACTTC
CDR3aa: CASSLVRDISYEQYF